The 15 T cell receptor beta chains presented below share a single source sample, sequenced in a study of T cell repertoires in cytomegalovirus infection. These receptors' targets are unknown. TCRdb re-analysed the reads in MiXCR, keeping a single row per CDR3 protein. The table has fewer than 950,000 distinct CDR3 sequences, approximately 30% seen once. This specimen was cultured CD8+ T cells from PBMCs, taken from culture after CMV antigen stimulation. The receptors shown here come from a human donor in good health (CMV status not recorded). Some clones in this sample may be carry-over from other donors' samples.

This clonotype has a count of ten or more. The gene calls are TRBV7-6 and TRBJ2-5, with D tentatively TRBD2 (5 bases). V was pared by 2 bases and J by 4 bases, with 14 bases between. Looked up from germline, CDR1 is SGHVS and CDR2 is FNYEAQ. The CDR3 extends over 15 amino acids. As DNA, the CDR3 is TGTGCCAGCAGCTTACGACTAACCACGGGAGAGACCCAGTACTTC. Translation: CASSLRLTTGETQYF.

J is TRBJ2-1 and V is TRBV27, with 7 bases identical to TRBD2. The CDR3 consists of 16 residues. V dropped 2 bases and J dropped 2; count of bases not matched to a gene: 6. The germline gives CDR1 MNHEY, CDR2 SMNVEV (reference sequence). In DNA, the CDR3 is TGTGCCAGCAGTTTAGCTGCGGGGGAGACCTACAATGAGCAGTTCTTC. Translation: CASSLAAGETYNEQFF.

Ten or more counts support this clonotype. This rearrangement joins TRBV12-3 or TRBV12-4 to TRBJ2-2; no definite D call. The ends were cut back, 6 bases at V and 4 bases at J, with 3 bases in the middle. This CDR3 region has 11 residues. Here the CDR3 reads CASRSTGELFF. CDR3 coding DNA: TGTGCCAGCAGGTCCACCGGGGAGCTGTTTTTT.

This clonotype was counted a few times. The CDR3: CASSEGVWTEAFF. In DNA form, the CDR3 reads TGTGCCAGCAGTGAAGGGGTTTGGACTGAAGCTTTCTTT. This chain links TRBV6-2 or TRBV6-3 with TRBJ1-1, with TRBD1 as a possible D gene (5 bases). The CDR3 has 13 residues. Germline assignment: CDR1 MNHEY and CDR2 SVGEGT. The V and J ends lost 5 bases and 5 bases respectively, with 12 bases between them.

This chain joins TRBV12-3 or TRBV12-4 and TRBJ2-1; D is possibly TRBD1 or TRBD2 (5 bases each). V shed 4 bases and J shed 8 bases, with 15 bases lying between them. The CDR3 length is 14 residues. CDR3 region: CASSSRELRDEQFF. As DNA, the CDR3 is TGTGCCAGCAGTTCCAGGGAGCTACGTGATGAGCAGTTCTTC.

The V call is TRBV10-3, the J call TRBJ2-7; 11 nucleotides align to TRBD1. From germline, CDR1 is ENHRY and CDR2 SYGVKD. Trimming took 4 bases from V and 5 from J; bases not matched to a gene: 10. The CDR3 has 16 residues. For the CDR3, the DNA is TGTGCCATCAGTGGGGGCTTCGGACAGGGGGCTGACGAGCAGTACTTC. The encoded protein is CAISGGFGQGADEQYF.

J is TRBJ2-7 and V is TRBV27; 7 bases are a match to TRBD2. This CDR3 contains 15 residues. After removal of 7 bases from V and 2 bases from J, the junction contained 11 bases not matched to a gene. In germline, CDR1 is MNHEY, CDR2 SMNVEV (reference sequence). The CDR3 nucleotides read TGTGCCAGCATTACACAGGCGGGAGCCACCTACGAGCAGTACTTC. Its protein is CASITQAGATYEQYF.

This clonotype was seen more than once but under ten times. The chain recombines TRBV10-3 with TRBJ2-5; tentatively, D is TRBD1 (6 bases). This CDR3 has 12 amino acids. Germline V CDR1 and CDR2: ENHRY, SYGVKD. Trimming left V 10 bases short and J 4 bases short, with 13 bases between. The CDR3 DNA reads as TGTGCCACCCAAGGGGGTACAGAGACCCAGTACTTC. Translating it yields CATQGGTETQYF.

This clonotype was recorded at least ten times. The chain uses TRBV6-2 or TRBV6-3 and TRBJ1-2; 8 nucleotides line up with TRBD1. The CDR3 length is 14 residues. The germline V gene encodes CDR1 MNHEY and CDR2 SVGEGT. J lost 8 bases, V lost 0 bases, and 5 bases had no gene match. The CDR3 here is CASSYSQGARGYTF. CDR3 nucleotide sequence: TGTGCCAGCAGTTACTCCCAGGGGGCGCGAGGCTACACCTTC.

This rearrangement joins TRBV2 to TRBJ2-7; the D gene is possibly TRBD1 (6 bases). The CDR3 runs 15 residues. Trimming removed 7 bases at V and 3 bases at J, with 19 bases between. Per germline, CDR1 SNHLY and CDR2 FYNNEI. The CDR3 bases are TGTGCCAGCACCTTAACCGCAGGGGTCGACTACGAGCAGTACTTC. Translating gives CASTLTAGVDYEQYF.

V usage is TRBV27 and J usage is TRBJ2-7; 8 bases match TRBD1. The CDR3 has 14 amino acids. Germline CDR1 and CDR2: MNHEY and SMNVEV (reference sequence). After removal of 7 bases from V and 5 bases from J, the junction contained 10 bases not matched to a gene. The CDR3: CASKFRTGPDEQYV. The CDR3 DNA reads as TGTGCCAGCAAGTTTCGGACAGGGCCAGACGAGCAGTACGTC.

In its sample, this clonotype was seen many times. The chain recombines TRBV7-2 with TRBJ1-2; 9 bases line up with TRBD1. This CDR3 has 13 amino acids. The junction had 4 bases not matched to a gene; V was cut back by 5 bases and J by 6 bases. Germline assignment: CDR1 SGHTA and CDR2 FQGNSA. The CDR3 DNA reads TGTGCCAGCAGCCGAACAGGGGGCGATGGCTACACCTTC. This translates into CASSRTGGDGYTF.

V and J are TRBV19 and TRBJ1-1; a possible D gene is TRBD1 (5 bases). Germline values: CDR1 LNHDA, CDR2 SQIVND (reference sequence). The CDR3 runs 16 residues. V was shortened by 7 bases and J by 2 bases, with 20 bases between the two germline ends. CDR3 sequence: CASTEAGPAGNTEAFF. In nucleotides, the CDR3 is TGTGCCAGTACCGAGGCGGGGCCTGCTGGAAACACTGAAGCTTTCTTT.

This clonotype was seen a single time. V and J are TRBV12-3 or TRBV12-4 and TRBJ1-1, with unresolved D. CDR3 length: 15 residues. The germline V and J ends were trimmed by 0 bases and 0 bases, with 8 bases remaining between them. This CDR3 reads CASSLALAVNTEAFF. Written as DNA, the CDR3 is TGTGCCAGCAGTTTAGCACTAGCGGTGAACACTGAAGCTTTCTTT.

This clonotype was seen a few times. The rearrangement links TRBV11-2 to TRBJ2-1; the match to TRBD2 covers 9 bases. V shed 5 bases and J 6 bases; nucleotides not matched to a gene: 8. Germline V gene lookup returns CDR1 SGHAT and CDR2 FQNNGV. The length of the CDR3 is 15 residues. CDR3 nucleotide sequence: TGTGCCAGCAGCCCCTTCCGGACTAGCGCCAATGAGCAGTTCTTC. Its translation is CASSPFRTSANEQFF.